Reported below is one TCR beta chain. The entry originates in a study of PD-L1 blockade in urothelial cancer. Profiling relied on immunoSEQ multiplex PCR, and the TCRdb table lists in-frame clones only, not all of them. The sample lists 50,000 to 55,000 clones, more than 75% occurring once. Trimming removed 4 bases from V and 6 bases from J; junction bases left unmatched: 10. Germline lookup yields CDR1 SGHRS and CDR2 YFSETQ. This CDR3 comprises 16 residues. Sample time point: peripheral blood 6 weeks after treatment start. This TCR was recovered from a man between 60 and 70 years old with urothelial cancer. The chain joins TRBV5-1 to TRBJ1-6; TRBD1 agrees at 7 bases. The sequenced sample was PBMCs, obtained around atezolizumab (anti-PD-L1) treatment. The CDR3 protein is CASSQQSTGINSPLHF. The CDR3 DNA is TGCGCCAGCAGCCAGCAATCGACAGGGATTAATTCACCCCTCCACTTT.